The 23 T cell receptor beta chains given below trace back to one sample, sequenced in a study of CD8 T cells in Susac syndrome. With random hexamers, 0.5 to 1 ug RNA was reverse transcribed. TCRdb recomputed calls from the immunoSEQ multiplex PCR reads with MiXCR, one row per CDR3 protein. The repertoire consists of approximately 200,000 distinct CDR3 sequences, with around 95% occurring once and the leading ten covering 0.082%. Sequencing input: CD4+ T cells from PBMCs. The receptors shown here come from a human donor with multiple sclerosis.

CDR3 amino acids: CSATEVTDTQYF. The CDR3 nucleotides read TGCAGTGCTACAGAAGTCACAGATACGCAGTATTTT. The J gene is TRBJ2-3, the V gene TRBV20-1; D is undetermined. Germline V lookup: CDR1 DFQATT, CDR2 SNEGSKA (reference sequence). This CDR3 has 12 amino acids. V lost 4 bases and J 2 bases, leaving 7 bases between the germline ends.

The chain combines TRBV18 with TRBJ1-2; TRBD1 matches at 7 bases. The J segment lost 3 bases and the V segment lost 3 bases, leaving 4 bases of the junction unmatched. The CDR3 spans 14 residues. Germline lookup yields CDR1 KGHSH and CDR2 LQKENI. The CDR3 is CASSPMGTDYGYTF. In DNA form, the CDR3 reads TGTGCCAGCTCACCCATGGGGACAGACTATGGCTACACCTTC. Full variable domain (rest looked up from reference TRBV18 and TRBJ1-2): NAGVMQNPRHLVRRRGQEARLRCSPMKGHSHVYWYRQLPEEGLKFMVYLQKENIIDESGMPKERFSAEFPKEGPSILRIQQVVRGDSAAYFCASSPMGTDYGYTFGSGTRLTVV.

This rearrangement joins TRBV29-1 to TRBJ2-5; the D gene is possibly TRBD2 (7 bases). This CDR3 is 14 amino acids long. The ends were cut back, 5 bases at V and 4 bases at J, with 17 bases in the middle. In germline, CDR1 is SQVTM, CDR2 ANQGSEA. The CDR3 sequence is CSVLSRGGGETQYF. The CDR3 nucleotides are TGCAGCGTTTTGAGCCGGGGAGGGGGAGAGACCCAGTACTTC.

The J gene is TRBJ2-1, the V gene TRBV19, with D tentatively TRBD1 (6 bases). Germline V gene lookup returns CDR1 LNHDA and CDR2 SQIVND (reference sequence). CDR3 length: 14 residues. Deletions cut 6 bases from V and 7 bases from J, with 16 bases between. CDR3 loop: CASSLSRGQNEQFF. CDR3 coding DNA: TGTGCCAGTAGCCTTTCCCGAGGACAGAATGAGCAGTTCTTC.

J is TRBJ2-7 and V is TRBV27; 8 nucleotides line up with TRBD1. The trim removed 6 bases at V and 7 bases at J, leaving 8 bases unmatched. Germline CDR1 is MNHEY and CDR2 is SMNVEV (reference sequence). This CDR3 spans 13 amino acids. The CDR3 sequence: CASRVTGVGEQYV. The DNA for the CDR3 is TGTGCCAGCAGAGTGACAGGGGTAGGGGAGCAGTACGTC.

The V and J genes are TRBV7-8 and TRBJ2-3; D is undetermined. Germline assignment: CDR1 SGHVS and CDR2 FQNEAQ. This CDR3 spans 14 amino acids. V was trimmed by 1 base and J by 1 base, leaving 6 bases between them. The CDR3 is CASSLGVGTDTQYF. CDR3 sequence (DNA): TGTGCCAGCAGCTTAGGGGTTGGCACAGATACGCAGTATTTT.

This chain links TRBV23-1 with TRBJ1-2, with D possibly matching TRBD1 (6 bases). TRBV23-1 carries the ORF label, with uncertain function. The CDR3 loop spans 14 amino acids. V gave up 5 bases and J gave up 0 bases, with 10 bases separating them. CDR3 in DNA: TGCGCCAGCAGTTGGGGGGGCGCTAACTATGGCTACACCTTC. It encodes CASSWGGANYGYTF.

This rearrangement joins TRBV5-1 to TRBJ2-4; D might be TRBD1 or TRBD2, each matching 5 bases. V was clipped by 0 bases and J by 8 bases, with 15 bases between them. CDR3 length: 15 amino acids. Germline assignment: CDR1 SGHRS and CDR2 YFSETQ. CDR3 sequence reads: CASSLGWIGGDIQYF. In DNA, the CDR3 is TGCGCCAGCAGCTTGGGGTGGATTGGGGGAGACATTCAGTACTTC. The entire variable domain, with the rest obtained from reference TRBV5-1 and TRBJ2-4, is as follows: KAGVTQTPRYLIKTRGQQVTLSCSPISGHRSVSWYQQTPGQGLQFLFEYFSETQRNKGNFPGRFSGRQFSNSRSEMNVSTLELGDSALYLCASSLGWIGGDIQYFGAGTRLSVL.

V is TRBV3-1 and J is TRBJ2-5; the D gene is possibly TRBD1 (5 bases). Germline V gene sequence: CDR1 LGHDT, CDR2 YNNKEL (reference sequence). V was clipped by 1 base and J by 4 bases, with 13 bases between them. CDR3 size: 15 residues. As DNA, the CDR3 is TGTGCCAGCAGCCAAGGGCCCAGGGCGGCAGAGACCCAGTACTTC. Protein product: CASSQGPRAAETQYF.

The chain employs TRBV20-1 and TRBJ2-1; the match to TRBD1 covers 10 bases. From germline, CDR1 is DFQATT and CDR2 SNEGSKA (reference sequence). This CDR3 region has 15 residues. With V trimmed by 3 bases and J by 8 bases, 10 bases remained unmatched. The chain's CDR3 is CSASSGQGGRYEQFF. The CDR3 DNA follows: TGCAGTGCTAGTTCAGGACAGGGGGGTCGGTATGAGCAGTTCTTC.

The chain employs TRBV21-1 and TRBJ2-1. TRBV21-1 is reported as a pseudogene. The CDR3 length is 13 residues. The CDR3 region has the DNA TGTGCCAGCCCGAGACAGGTCCACAATGAGCAGTTCTTC. Protein product: CASPRQVHNEQFF.

The CDR3 region is CASSDYSDNSPLHF. The CDR3 DNA follows: TGTGCCAGCAGTGACTACAGCGATAATTCACCCCTCCACTTT. J is TRBJ1-6 and V is TRBV25-1; unclear D gene. The germline V gene has CDR1 MGHDK and CDR2 SYGVNS. CDR3 length: 14 residues. V shed 3 bases and J shed 5 bases, with 8 bases lying between them.

The chain carries TRBV2 and TRBJ2-7, with D possibly TRBD1 on 6 matching bases. The CDR3 runs to 14 residues. Germline loops: CDR1 SNHLY, CDR2 FYNNEI. The ends were cut back, 3 bases at V and 2 bases at J, with 11 bases in the middle. This CDR3 reads CASSDPGDTYEQYV. The CDR3 bases are TGTGCCAGCAGTGATCCCGGGGACACCTACGAGCAGTACGTC.

The rearrangement links TRBV10-3 to TRBJ2-7; D gene ambiguous. CDR1 and CDR2 from the germline V gene are ENHRY and SYGVKD. The CDR3 extends over 13 amino acids. V was trimmed by 6 bases and J by 9 bases, leaving 18 bases between them. The CDR3 spells CAISDLAVTSQYF. CDR3 sequence (DNA): TGTGCCATCAGCGACCTGGCGGTTACCTCGCAGTACTTC.

The V gene is TRBV9, the J gene TRBJ2-5; D perhaps matches TRBD2 (6 bases). This CDR3 is built from 16 residues. V was shortened by 0 bases and J by 4 bases, with 16 bases between the two germline ends. Germline-derived CDR1 and CDR2 are SGDLS and YYNGEE. The CDR3 DNA reads TGTGCCAGCAGCGTAGCGTCCAATAGAGCGGGAGAGACCCAGTACTTC. This gives the protein CASSVASNRAGETQYF.

The count of this clonotype is one. The V call is TRBV6-5, the J call TRBJ2-7; 8 nucleotides agree with TRBD1. CDR3 length equals 14 residues. Germline CDR1 reads MNHEY; CDR2 reads SVGAGI. After removal of 7 bases from V and 2 bases from J, the junction contained 7 bases not matched to a gene. CDR3 nucleotides: TGTGCCAGCAAACTGACAGGGGTCGCCTACGAGCAGTACGTC. Translated: CASKLTGVAYEQYV.

The genes are TRBV30 and TRBJ1-1; D might be TRBD1 (6 bases). The CDR3 length is 14 residues. CDR1 is GTSNPN, CDR2 SVGIG, per germline (reference sequence). The V and J ends lost 4 bases and 5 bases respectively, with 17 bases between them. DNA of the CDR3: TGTGCCTGGACCGTAGGGGGAGGCATTACTGAAGCTTTCTTT. Its protein product is CAWTVGGGITEAFF.

This chain connects TRBV12-3 or TRBV12-4 to TRBJ2-5; D not resolved. V was shortened by 1 base and J by 10 bases, with 13 bases between the two germline ends. This CDR3 is 13 amino acids long. CDR3 coding DNA: TGTGCCAGCAGTTTAGTCGGCAGGTTTGACCAGTACTTC. Amino acid sequence: CASSLVGRFDQYF.

This chain connects TRBV5-5 to TRBJ1-5, with TRBD1 matching over 7 bases. CDR1 is SGHKS and CDR2 is YYEKEE in the germline V gene (reference sequence). This CDR3 has 14 amino acids. The junction had 5 bases not matched to a gene; V was cut back by 4 bases and J by 4 bases. The CDR3 here is CASSVRDRNQPQHF. The CDR3 DNA reads as TGTGCCAGCAGCGTCAGGGACAGAAATCAGCCCCAGCATTTT.

The chain employs TRBV29-1 and TRBJ1-2; D remains ambiguous. Trimming cost V 2 bases and J 4 bases, with 20 bases left between them. The CDR3 contains 16 residues. In germline, CDR1 is SQVTM, CDR2 ANQGSEA. This CDR3 reads CSVEQGMVRSGYGYTF. The CDR3 DNA sequence: TGCAGCGTTGAACAAGGGATGGTTCGTAGTGGCTATGGCTACACCTTC.

The chain recombines TRBV7-3 with TRBJ2-5; weak D call: TRBD2 (6 bases). Looked up from germline, CDR1 is SGHTA and CDR2 is FQGTGA. V lost 0 bases, J lost 6 bases, and 8 bases lay in between. The CDR3 runs 13 residues. In DNA form, the CDR3 reads TGTGCCAGCAGCTTAACGCGGGGAAAGACCCAGTACTTC. Protein sequence: CASSLTRGKTQYF.

The V call is TRBV9, the J call TRBJ2-3; D gene uncertain. V was cut by 0 bases and J by 2 bases, with 7 bases left in between. This CDR3 contains 14 residues. CDR1 is SGDLS, CDR2 YYNGEE, per germline. Written as DNA, the CDR3 is TGTGCCAGCAGCGTAGAGGCATACACAGATACGCAGTATTTT. Protein sequence: CASSVEAYTDTQYF.

In its sample, this clonotype was seen once. V and J are TRBV3-1 and TRBJ2-2; 10 positions agree with TRBD2. With V trimmed by 1 base and J by 0 bases, 2 bases remained unmatched. CDR1 and CDR2 from the germline V gene are LGHDT and YNNKEL (reference sequence). CDR3 length: 17 residues. The CDR3 here is CASSQGGLATNTGELFF. In DNA, the CDR3 is TGTGCCAGCAGCCAAGGGGGACTAGCGACGAACACCGGGGAGCTGTTTTTT.